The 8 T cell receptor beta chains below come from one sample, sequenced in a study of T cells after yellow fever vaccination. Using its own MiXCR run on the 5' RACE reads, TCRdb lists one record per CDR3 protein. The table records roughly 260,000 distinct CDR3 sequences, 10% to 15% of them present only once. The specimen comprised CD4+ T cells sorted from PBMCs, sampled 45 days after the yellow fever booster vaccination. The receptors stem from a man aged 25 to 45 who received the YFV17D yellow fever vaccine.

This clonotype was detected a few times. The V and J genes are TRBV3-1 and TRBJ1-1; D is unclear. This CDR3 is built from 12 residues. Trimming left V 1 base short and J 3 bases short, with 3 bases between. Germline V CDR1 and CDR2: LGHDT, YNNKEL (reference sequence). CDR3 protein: CASSQVDTEAFF. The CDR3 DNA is TGTGCCAGCAGCCAAGTAGACACTGAAGCTTTCTTT.

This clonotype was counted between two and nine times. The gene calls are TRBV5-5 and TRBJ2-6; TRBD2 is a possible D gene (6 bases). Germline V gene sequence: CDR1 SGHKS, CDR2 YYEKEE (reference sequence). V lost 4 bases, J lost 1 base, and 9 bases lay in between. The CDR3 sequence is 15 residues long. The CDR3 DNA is TGTGCCAGCAGCGCGGGGTCGTCTGGGGCCAACGTCCTGACTTTC. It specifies CASSAGSSGANVLTF.

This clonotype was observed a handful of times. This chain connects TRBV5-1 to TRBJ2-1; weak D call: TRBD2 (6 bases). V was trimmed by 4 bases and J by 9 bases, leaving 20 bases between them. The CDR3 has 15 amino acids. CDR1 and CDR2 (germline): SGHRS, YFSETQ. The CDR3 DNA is TGCGCCAGCAGCGCGGGACCTGGGCGGATTGGTGAGCAGTTCTTC. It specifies CASSAGPGRIGEQFF.

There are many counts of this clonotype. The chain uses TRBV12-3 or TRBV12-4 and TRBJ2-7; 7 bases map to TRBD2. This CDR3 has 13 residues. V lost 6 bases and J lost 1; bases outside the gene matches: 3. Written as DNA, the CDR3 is TGTGCCAGCAGCCAGGGAGGGTCCTACGAGCAGTACTTC. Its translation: CASSQGGSYEQYF.

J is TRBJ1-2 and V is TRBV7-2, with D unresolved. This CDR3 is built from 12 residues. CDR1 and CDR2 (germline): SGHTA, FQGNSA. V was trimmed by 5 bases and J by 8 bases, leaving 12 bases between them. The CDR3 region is CASSQSGIGYTF. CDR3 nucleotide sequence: TGTGCCAGCAGCCAAAGCGGGATCGGCTACACCTTC.

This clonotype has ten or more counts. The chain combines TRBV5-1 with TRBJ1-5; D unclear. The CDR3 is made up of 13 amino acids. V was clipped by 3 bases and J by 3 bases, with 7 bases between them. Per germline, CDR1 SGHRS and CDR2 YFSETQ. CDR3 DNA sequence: TGCGCCAGCAGCTACGACTTCAATCAGCCCCAGCATTTT. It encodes CASSYDFNQPQHF.

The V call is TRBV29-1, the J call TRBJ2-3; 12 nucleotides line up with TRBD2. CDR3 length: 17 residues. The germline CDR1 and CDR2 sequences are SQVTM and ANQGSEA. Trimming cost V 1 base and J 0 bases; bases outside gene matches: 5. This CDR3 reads CSVEGRTSGASTDTQYF. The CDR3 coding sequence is TGCAGCGTTGAAGGGAGGACTAGCGGGGCAAGCACAGATACGCAGTATTTT.

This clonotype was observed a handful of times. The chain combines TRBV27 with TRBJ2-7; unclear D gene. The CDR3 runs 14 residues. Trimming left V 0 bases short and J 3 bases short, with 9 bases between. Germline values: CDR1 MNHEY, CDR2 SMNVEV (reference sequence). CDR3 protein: CASSLSSRNYEQYF. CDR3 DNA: TGTGCCAGCAGTTTATCTTCCAGGAACTACGAGCAGTACTTC.